A single sample is the source of the 2 T cell receptor beta chains below, sequenced in a study of T cells expressing NK-cell markers. TCRdb reprocessed the 5' RACE reads and stores each CDR3 protein as one record, lacking DNA. Found here are about 460,000 distinct CDR3 sequences; the top ten clones hold roughly 1.4%. Material for sequencing was blood T cells: a sorted CD56 or NKG2C T cell subset, CD4+ or CD8+ T cells, or bulk PBMC T cells (not recorded which). Every receptor here comes from a woman aged 50 to 60 in good health.

The J gene is TRBJ2-2, the V gene TRBV5-5; the D call from TCRdb, TRBD2, cannot be confirmed without DNA. CDR3 length equals 18 residues. Germline loops: CDR1 SGHKS, CDR2 YYEKEE (reference sequence). The CDR3 is CASSSEPGTSGIAGELFF.

The gene calls are TRBV24-1 and TRBJ2-1. The germline V gene has CDR1 KGHDR and CDR2 SFDVKD. CDR3 length equals 11 residues. CDR3 in amino acids: CATSLGDEQFF.